A selection of T cell receptor beta chains follows, all from one sample in a study of blood T cell repertoires in COVID-19. Some clones are missing from TCRdb's copy, which holds only in-frame ones; the method was immunoSEQ multiplex PCR. The data hold approximately 100,000 clones, with over 80% observed a single time. Input material: peripheral blood. The receptors originated from a man aged 45-60 years with acute or convalescent COVID-19. The CDR3 runs from the conserved cysteine through the conserved F or W. A D gene is named only where the DNA matches it firmly. Clone size is shown for a subset of rows, as once, few, many or a class of expanded clone.

clone_size j_call d_call v_call cdr3_nt cdr3_aa
- TRBJ2-2 TRBD2 TRBV25-1 TGTGCCACCTCCCTCCTAGCGGGAGAGGGGGGCACCGGGGAGCTGTTTTTT CATSLLAGEGGTGELFF
once TRBJ2-7 TRBD1 TRBV28 TGTGCCAGCAGTCTCTCCGGAGGGACAGGGTACGAGCAGTACTTC CASSLSGGTGYEQYF
- TRBJ1-2 TRBD1 TRBV5-1 TGCGCCAGCAAGACGGACAGGGGTCGGTATGGCTACACCTTC CASKTDRGRYGYTF
once TRBJ2-7 - TRBV11-2 TGTGCCAGCAGCTTAGGGCCATACTCCTACGAGCAGTACTTC CASSLGPYSYEQYF
- TRBJ1-4 TRBD1 TRBV5-1 TGCGCCAGCAGCGGGACAGGGGAGGCTAATGAAAAACTGTTTTTT CASSGTGEANEKLFF
- TRBJ2-5 - TRBV11-3 TGTGCCAGCAGCCACAGGGAGGGGGAGACCCAGTACTTC CASSHREGETQYF
- TRBJ1-5 - TRBV19 TGTGCCAGTAGCCAAACCGGACAGTCCAATCAGCCCCAGCATTTT CASSQTGQSNQPQHF
- TRBJ1-4 TRBD1 TRBV24-1 TGTGCCACCAGTGATCCGGGACAGGGGAGGGAAAAACTGTTTTTT CATSDPGQGREKLFF
- TRBJ2-7 - TRBV28 TGTGCCAGCAGTTTATCGTCCGAGCAGTACTTC CASSLSSEQYF
- TRBJ2-1 TRBD1 TRBV10-3 TGTGCCACCCACAGGGGGGAGTCCTACAATGAGCAGTTCTTC CATHRGESYNEQFF
- TRBJ2-1 TRBD2 TRBV7-2 TGTGCCAGCAGCAAGGGACTAGCGGAGGGGAATGAGCAGTTCTTC CASSKGLAEGNEQFF
- TRBJ2-1 - TRBV13 TGTGCCAGCAGCTTGCCTGGAGGTGAGCAGTTCTTC CASSLPGGEQFF
- TRBJ2-7 - TRBV25-1 TGTGCCAGCAGTGATTGGGCAGGGTCCTACGAGCAGTACTTC CASSDWAGSYEQYF
- TRBJ2-3 TRBD1 TRBV28 TGTGCCAGCAGTTCCGGGACAGGGGGCCTCACAGATACGCAGTATTTT CASSSGTGGLTDTQYF
- TRBJ1-1 TRBD1 TRBV2 TGTGCCAGCGGAGGACAGGGTTTCCCTGAAGCTTTCTTT CASGGQGFPEAFF
- TRBJ2-2 TRBD1 TRBV9 TGTGCCAGCAGCGTATCGACAGGGGAGCCCGGGGAGCTGTTTTTT CASSVSTGEPGELFF
- TRBJ2-3 TRBD2 TRBV28 TGTGCCAGCAGTTCTCCTAGCGGGAGGTTGGATACGCAGTATTTT CASSSPSGRLDTQYF
- TRBJ2-3 TRBD1 TRBV5-1 TGCGCCAGCAGCCGGGGGTCACAGGGGGCAGATACGCAGTATTTT CASSRGSQGADTQYF
once TRBJ2-7 - TRBV27 TGTGCCAGCAGTTTATTTCCCGCCGGGACTGGAAATGCCTACGAGCAGTACTTC CASSLFPAGTGNAYEQYF
- TRBJ1-2 - TRBV5-1 TGCGCCAGCAGCTTGATGGCAGGGCCAACACACTATGGCTACACCTTC CASSLMAGPTHYGYTF
- TRBJ2-2 - TRBV6-5 TGTGCCAGCAGTTGGAGACAGGCCCCGAACACCGGGGAGCTGTTTTTT CASSWRQAPNTGELFF
- TRBJ2-5 - TRBV11-1 TGTGCCAGCAGCTTATCGTCGAGGGTGGGAGAGACCCAGTACTTC CASSLSSRVGETQYF
- TRBJ1-2 TRBD1 TRBV6-2/TRBV6-3 TGTGCCAGCAGTAGGGACAGGAGCTATGGCTACACCTTC CASSRDRSYGYTF
- TRBJ2-1 TRBD2 TRBV6-5 TGTGCCAGCAGTTACACGGGGAGGGGCAATGAGCAGTTCTTC CASSYTGRGNEQFF
- TRBJ1-3 - TRBV18 TGTGCCAGCTCTCACTATAGAATCTCTGGAAACACCATATATTTT CASSHYRISGNTIYF
- TRBJ2-3 TRBD2 TRBV25-1 TGTGCCAGCCCCATTCCCGTCGAGCGGGAGAGTTTCACAGATACGCAGTATTTT CASPIPVERESFTDTQYF
- TRBJ2-3 TRBD2 TRBV5-6 TGTGCCAGCAGCGGGACTAGCGGTTCTCGAAGCACAGATACGCAGTATTTT CASSGTSGSRSTDTQYF
once TRBJ2-1 TRBD2 TRBV5-1 TGCGCCAGCAGTGCCCGGGAGGGCTCCTACAATGAGCAGTTCTTC CASSAREGSYNEQFF
- TRBJ2-1 TRBD2 TRBV24-1 TGTGCCACCAGTGAAACCGGGAGGGCCAATGAGCAGTTCTTC CATSETGRANEQFF
- TRBJ2-2 TRBD2 TRBV28 TGTGCCGCGGGGGGCCACACCGGGGAGCTGTTTTTT CAAGGHTGELFF
- TRBJ2-2 - TRBV6-5 TGTGCCAGCAGTTTAGGGGTAGCGAACACCGGGGAGCTGTTTTTT CASSLGVANTGELFF
- TRBJ2-1 TRBD1 TRBV6-5 TGTGCCAGCAGCCCCCAGGGGGCGACTTCCAATGAGCAGTTCTTC CASSPQGATSNEQFF
- TRBJ2-3 - TRBV15 TGTGCCACCAGCAGAGGGGCAGCTAGCACAGATACGCAGTATTTT CATSRGAASTDTQYF
- TRBJ2-1 - TRBV18 TGTGCCAGCTCACCACGACCCCAGGGGTCCTACAATGAGCAGTTCTTC CASSPRPQGSYNEQFF
- TRBJ2-3 TRBD2 TRBV24-1 TGTGCCACCAGTGCCCTAAAGGGGACTAGCGGGTCGTACGGGGATACGCAGTATTTT CATSALKGTSGSYGDTQYF
- TRBJ2-5 TRBD2 TRBV7-9 TGTGCCAGCAGCCTTCTAGCGGGAGTAGAGACCCAGTACTTC CASSLLAGVETQYF
- TRBJ2-1 - TRBV27 TGTGCCAGCAGTTTAGGGCGCGGGAACTCCTACAATGAGCAGTTCTTC CASSLGRGNSYNEQFF
- TRBJ2-5 - TRBV10-3 TGTGCCATCAGTGAGTCCTGGCGGCAATCGCAAGAGACCCAGTACTTC CAISESWRQSQETQYF
- TRBJ1-5 TRBD1 TRBV18 TGTGCCAGCTCTCCTCAGGGGGCGGCTAATAGCAATCAGCCCCAGCATTTT CASSPQGAANSNQPQHF
- TRBJ2-2 TRBD2 TRBV28 TGTGCCAGCACCTCTGGGAGGGTACCCACCGGGGAGCTGTTTTTT CASTSGRVPTGELFF
- TRBJ2-2 - TRBV19 TGTGCCAGTAGTATAAGTGGGAGTAAAACCGGGGAGCTGTTTTTT CASSISGSKTGELFF
- TRBJ1-1 - TRBV6-2/TRBV6-3 TGTGCCAGCAGTTACGTGGGGGGTACTGAAGCTTTCTTT CASSYVGGTEAFF
- TRBJ1-4 - TRBV5-1 TGCGCCAGCAGCTTGACGGCGGGGAGTGAAAAACTGTTTTTT CASSLTAGSEKLFF
- TRBJ2-1 TRBD2 TRBV4-1 TGCGCCAGCAGCCAAATACCGGGACTAGCGGGAGGGGATGAGCAGTTCTTC CASSQIPGLAGGDEQFF
once TRBJ2-2 - TRBV11-3 TGTGCCAGCAGCTTAGCACAGGGAAACACCGGGGAGCTGTTTTTT CASSLAQGNTGELFF
- TRBJ2-1 TRBD2 TRBV5-1 TGCGCCAGCACCAAACTAGCGGGAGGCTACGGCCATGAGCAGTTCTTC CASTKLAGGYGHEQFF
- TRBJ2-2 TRBD2 TRBV5-1 TGCGCCAGCAGCTCCGGACTAGCGGGAGTTAAAACCGGGGAGCTGTTTTTT CASSSGLAGVKTGELFF
- TRBJ2-3 TRBD2 TRBV2 TGTGCCAGCAGTGAAGCGGGCGGGAGTTTTAGCGATACGCAGTATTTT CASSEAGGSFSDTQYF
- TRBJ2-1 TRBD2 TRBV3-1/TRBV3-2 TGTGCCAGCAGCGGACTAGCGGGAGTCTTGGGTGAGCAGTTCTTC CASSGLAGVLGEQFF
once TRBJ2-7 TRBD2 TRBV5-4 TGTGCCAGCAGCCCCGGGGGGCTGTCGAGCGGGAGAACACCCTACGAGCAGTACTTC CASSPGGLSSGRTPYEQYF
once TRBJ2-7 TRBD1 TRBV13 TGTGCCAGCAGCTTAGCTGGACAGGGCAGCTCCTACGAGCAGTACTTC CASSLAGQGSSYEQYF
- TRBJ1-3 TRBD1 TRBV29-1 TGCAGCGTCCGTTTGGGGACAGGGAAGAGAAACACCATATATTTT CSVRLGTGKRNTIYF